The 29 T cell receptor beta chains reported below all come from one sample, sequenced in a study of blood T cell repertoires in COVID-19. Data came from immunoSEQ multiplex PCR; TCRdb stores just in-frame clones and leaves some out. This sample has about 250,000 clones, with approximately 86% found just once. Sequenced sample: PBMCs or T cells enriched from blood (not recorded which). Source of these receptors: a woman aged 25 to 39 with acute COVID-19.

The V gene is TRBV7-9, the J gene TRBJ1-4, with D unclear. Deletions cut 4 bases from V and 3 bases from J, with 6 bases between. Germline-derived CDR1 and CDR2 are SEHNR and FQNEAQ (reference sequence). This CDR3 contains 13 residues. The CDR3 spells CASSSFPNEKLFF. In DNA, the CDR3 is TGTGCCAGCAGCTCATTTCCTAATGAAAAACTGTTTTTT.

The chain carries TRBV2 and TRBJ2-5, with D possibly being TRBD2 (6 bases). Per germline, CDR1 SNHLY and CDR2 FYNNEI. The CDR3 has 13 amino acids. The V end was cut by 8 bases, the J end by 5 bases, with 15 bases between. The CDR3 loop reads CASQLEGRETQYF. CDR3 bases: TGTGCCAGCCAGCTCGAGGGGAGGGAGACCCAGTACTTC.

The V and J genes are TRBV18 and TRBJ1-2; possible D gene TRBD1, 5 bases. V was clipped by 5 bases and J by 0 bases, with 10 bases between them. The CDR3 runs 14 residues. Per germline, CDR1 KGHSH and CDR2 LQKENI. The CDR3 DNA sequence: TGTGCCAGCTCAATCGGGGGTTCTAACTATGGCTACACCTTC. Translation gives CASSIGGSNYGYTF.

In DNA, the CDR3 is TGTGCCAGCAGACTTGCGGCTAGCGGGGGGTCCACAGATACGCAGTATTTT. It specifies CASRLAASGGSTDTQYF. V gene TRBV27 combines with J gene TRBJ2-3, with TRBD2 identical over 11 bases. The CDR3 is made up of 17 amino acids. Germline lookup yields CDR1 MNHEY and CDR2 SMNVEV (reference sequence). The ends lost 6 bases at V and 2 bases at J; junction bases unmatched: 10.

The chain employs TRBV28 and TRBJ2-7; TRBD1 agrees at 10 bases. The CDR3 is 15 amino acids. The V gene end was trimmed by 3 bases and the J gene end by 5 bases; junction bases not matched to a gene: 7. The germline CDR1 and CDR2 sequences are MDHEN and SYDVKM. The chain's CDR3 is CASSFGTGAENEQYF. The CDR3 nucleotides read TGTGCCAGCAGTTTCGGGACAGGGGCGGAAAACGAGCAGTACTTC. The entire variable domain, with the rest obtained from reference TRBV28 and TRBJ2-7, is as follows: DVKVTQSSRYLVKRTGEKVFLECVQDMDHENMFWYRQDPGLGLRLIYFSYDVKMKEKGDIPEGYSVSREKKERFSLILESASTNQTSMYLCASSFGTGAENEQYFGPGTRLTVT.

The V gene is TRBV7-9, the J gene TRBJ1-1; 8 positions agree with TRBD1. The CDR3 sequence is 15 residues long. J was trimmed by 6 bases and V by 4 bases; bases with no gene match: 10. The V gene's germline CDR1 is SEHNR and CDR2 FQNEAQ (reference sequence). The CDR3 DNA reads TGTGCCAGCAGCTCATCGGGACAGGTCAGGGCTGAAGCTTTCTTT. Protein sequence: CASSSSGQVRAEAFF.

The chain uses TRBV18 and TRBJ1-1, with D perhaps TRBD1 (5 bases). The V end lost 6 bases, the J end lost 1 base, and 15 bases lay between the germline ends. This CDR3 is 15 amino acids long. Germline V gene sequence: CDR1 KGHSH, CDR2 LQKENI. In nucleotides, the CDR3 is TGTGCCAGCTCTCCTTTCGGGACTTCGAACACTGAAGCTTTCTTT. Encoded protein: CASSPFGTSNTEAFF.

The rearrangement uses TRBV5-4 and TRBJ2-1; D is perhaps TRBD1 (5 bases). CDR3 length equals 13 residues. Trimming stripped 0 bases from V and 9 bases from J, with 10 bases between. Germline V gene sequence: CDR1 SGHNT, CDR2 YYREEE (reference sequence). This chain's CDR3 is CASSLVGQGEQFF. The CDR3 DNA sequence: TGTGCCAGCAGCTTGGTTGGTCAGGGTGAGCAGTTCTTC. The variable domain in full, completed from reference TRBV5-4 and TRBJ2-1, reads ETGVTQSPTHLIKTRGQQVTLRCSSQSGHNTVSWYQQALGQGPQFIFQYYREEENGRGNFPPRFSGLQFPNYSSELNVNALELDDSALYLCASSLVGQGEQFFGPGTRLTVL.

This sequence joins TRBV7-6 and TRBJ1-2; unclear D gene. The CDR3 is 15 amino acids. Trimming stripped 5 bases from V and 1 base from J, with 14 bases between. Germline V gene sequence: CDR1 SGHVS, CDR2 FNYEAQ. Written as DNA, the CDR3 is TGTGCCAGCAGCCCCCGGACTTCTGGTAACTATGGCTACACCTTC. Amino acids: CASSPRTSGNYGYTF. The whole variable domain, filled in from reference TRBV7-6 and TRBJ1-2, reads GAGVSQSPRYKVTKRGQDVALRCDPISGHVSLYWYRQALGQGPEFLTYFNYEAQQDKSGLPNDRFSAERPEGSISTLTIQRTEQRDSAMYRCASSPRTSGNYGYTFGSGTRLTVV.

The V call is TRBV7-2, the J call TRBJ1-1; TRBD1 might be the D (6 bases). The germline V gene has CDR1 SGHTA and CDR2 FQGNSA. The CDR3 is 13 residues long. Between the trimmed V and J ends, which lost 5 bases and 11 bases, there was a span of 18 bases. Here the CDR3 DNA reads TGTGCCAGCAGCCGAACCGGGACATCGAAGGCTTTCTTT. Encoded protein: CASSRTGTSKAFF.

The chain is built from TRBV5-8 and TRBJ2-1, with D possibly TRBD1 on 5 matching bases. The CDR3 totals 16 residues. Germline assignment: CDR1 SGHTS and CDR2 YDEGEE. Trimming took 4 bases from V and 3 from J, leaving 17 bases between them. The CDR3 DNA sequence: TGTGCCAGCAGCCGAAAGCCAGGGATGGGCTACAATGAGCAGTTCTTC. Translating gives CASSRKPGMGYNEQFF. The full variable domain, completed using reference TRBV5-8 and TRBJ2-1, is EAGVTQSPTHLIKTRGQQATLRCSPISGHTSVYWYQQALGLGLQFLLWYDEGEERNRGNFPPRFSGRQFPNYSSELNVNALELEDSALYLCASSRKPGMGYNEQFFGPGTRLTVL.

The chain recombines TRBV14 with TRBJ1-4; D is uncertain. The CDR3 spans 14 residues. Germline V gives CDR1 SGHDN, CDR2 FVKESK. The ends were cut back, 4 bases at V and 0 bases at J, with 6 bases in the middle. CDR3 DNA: TGTGCCAGCAGCCCCGGAGCAACTAATGAAAAACTGTTTTTT. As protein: CASSPGATNEKLFF.

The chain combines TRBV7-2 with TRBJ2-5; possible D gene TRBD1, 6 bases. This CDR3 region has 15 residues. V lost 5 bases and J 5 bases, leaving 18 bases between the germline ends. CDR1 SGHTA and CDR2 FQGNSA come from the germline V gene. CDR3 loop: CASSPGAGESETQYF. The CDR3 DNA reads TGTGCCAGCAGCCCAGGGGCAGGGGAAAGCGAGACCCAGTACTTC.

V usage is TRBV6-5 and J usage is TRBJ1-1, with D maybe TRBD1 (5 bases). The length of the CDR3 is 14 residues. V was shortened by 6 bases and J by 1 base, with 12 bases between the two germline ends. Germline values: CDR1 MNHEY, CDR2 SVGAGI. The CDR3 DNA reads TGTGCCAGCAGGCCAGGGATGGCGAACACTGAAGCTTTCTTT. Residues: CASRPGMANTEAFF.

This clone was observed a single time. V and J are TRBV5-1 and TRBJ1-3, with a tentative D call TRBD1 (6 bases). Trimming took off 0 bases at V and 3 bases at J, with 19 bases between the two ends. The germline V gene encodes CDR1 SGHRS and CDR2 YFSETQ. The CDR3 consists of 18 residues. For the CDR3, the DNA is TGCGCCAGCAGCTTGGTGGGGGCCCTGCTAGGAGGTGGAAACACCATATATTTT. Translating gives CASSLVGALLGGGNTIYF.

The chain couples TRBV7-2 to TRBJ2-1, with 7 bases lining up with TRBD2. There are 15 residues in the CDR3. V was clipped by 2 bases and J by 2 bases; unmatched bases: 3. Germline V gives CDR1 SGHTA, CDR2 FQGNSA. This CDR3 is CASSLLGGAYNEQFF. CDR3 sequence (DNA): TGTGCCAGCAGCTTATTGGGAGGGGCCTACAATGAGCAGTTCTTC. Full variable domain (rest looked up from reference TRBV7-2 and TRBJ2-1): GAGVSQSPSNKVTEKGKDVELRCDPISGHTALYWYRQSLGQGLEFLIYFQGNSAPDKSGLPSDRFSAERTGGSVSTLTIQRTQQEDSAVYLCASSLLGGAYNEQFFGPGTRLTVL.

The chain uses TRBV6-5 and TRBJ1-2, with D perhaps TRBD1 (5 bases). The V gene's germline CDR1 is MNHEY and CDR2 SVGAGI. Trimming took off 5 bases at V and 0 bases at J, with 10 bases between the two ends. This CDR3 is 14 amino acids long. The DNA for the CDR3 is TGTGCCAGCAGTCCTCGGGGGGCTAACTATGGCTACACCTTC. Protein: CASSPRGANYGYTF.

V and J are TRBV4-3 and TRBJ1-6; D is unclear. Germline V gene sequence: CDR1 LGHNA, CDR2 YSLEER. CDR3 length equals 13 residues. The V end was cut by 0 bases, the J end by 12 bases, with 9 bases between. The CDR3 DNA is TGCGCCAGCAGCCAAGATCGAGGAGAACCCCTCCACTTT. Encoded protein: CASSQDRGEPLHF.

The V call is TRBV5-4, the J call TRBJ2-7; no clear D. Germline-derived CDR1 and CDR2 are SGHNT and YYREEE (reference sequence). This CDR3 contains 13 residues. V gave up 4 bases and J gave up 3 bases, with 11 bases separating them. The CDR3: CASSPEVNYEQYF. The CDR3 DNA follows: TGTGCCAGCAGCCCCGAGGTTAACTACGAGCAGTACTTC.

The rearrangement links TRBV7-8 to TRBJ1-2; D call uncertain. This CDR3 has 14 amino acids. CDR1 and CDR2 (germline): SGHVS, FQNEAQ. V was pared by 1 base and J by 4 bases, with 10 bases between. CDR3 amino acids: CASSLGALGYGYTF. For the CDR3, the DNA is TGTGCCAGCAGCTTAGGGGCCTTGGGCTATGGCTACACCTTC.

The CDR3 DNA sequence: TGCAGCGTTACCCAGACCGGAGGCACAGATACGCAGTATTTT. Translated, it gives CSVTQTGGTDTQYF. The chain couples TRBV29-1 to TRBJ2-3; D is unresolved. Germline V gene lookup returns CDR1 SQVTM and CDR2 ANQGSEA. This CDR3 spans 14 amino acids. V shed 5 bases and J shed 1 base, with 13 bases lying between them.

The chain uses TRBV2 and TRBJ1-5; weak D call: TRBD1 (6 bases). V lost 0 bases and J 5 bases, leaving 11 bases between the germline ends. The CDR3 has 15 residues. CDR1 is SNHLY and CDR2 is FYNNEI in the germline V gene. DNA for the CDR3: TGTGCCAGCAGTGAAGCGCTGGGGGCTTATCAGCCCCAGCATTTT. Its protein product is CASSEALGAYQPQHF.

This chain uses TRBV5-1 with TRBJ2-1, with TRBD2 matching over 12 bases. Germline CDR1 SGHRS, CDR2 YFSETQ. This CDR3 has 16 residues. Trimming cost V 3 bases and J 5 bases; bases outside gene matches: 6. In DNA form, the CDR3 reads TGCGCCAGCAGCTCGACTAGCGGGGGAGAACACAATGAGCAGTTCTTC. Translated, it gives CASSSTSGGEHNEQFF.

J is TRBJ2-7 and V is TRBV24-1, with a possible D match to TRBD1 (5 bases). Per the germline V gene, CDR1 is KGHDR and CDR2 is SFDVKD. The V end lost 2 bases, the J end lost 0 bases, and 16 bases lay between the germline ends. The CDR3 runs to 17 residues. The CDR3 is CATSDCDSLESSYEQYF. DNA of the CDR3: TGTGCCACCAGTGATTGCGACAGCCTGGAGTCCTCCTACGAGCAGTACTTC.

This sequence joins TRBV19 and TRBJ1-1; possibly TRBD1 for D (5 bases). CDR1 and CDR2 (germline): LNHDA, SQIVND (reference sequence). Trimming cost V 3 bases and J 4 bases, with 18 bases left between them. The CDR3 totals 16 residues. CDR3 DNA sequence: TGTGCCAGTAGTATCCGAGAGGCCGTAGGGGTCACTGAAGCTTTCTTT. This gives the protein CASSIREAVGVTEAFF.

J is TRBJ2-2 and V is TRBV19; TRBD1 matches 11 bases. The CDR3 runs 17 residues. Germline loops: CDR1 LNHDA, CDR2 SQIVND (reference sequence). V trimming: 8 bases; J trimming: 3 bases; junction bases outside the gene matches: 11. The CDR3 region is CASRPRTGQGDTGELFF. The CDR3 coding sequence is TGTGCCAGTCGCCCCAGGACGGGACAGGGGGACACCGGGGAGCTGTTTTTT.

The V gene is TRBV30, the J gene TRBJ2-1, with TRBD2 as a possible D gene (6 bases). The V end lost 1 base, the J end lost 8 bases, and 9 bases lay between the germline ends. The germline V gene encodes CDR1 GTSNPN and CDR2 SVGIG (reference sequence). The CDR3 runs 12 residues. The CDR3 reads CAWSDGDYEQFF. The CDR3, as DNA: TGTGCCTGGAGTGACGGGGACTATGAGCAGTTCTTC.

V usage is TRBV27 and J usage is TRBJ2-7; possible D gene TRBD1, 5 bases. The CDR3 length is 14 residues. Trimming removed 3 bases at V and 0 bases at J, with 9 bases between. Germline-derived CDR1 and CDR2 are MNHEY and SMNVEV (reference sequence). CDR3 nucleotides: TGTGCCAGCAGTTTGACAGCTCGCTCCTACGAGCAGTACTTC. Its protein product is CASSLTARSYEQYF.

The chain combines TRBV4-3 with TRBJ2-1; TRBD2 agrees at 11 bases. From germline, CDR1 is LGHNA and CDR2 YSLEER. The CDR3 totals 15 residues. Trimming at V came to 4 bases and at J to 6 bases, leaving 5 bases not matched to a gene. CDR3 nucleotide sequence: TGCGCCAGCAGCCCAGATAGCGGGGGGGCCAATGAGCAGTTCTTC. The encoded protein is CASSPDSGGANEQFF.